This TCR beta chain is drawn from a study of T cell responses to AZD1222 COVID-19 vaccine. Study outcomes and limitations: Spike-specific TCR breadth and depth rose after two AZD1222 doses.

The CDR3 sequence is 15 residues long. V dropped 1 base and J dropped 6 bases, with 12 bases sitting between them. Germline lookup yields CDR1 MGHDK and CDR2 SYGVNS. Libraries were prepared by immunoSEQ multiplex PCR; TCRdb keeps only in-frame clonotypes and omits some of them. The repertoire holds 90,000 to 130,000 clones, with about nine tenths as singletons. As to this clone: Its antigen remains unknown.

Sequences were derived from peripheral blood, sampled on day 0 of AZD1222 vaccination. The rearrangement uses TRBV25-1 and TRBJ2-2, with D perhaps TRBD2 (5 bases). This receptor was obtained from an adult in good health. The CDR3 loop reads CASSELRDPPGELFF. CDR3 bases: TGTGCCAGCAGTGAATTACGGGATCCTCCCGGGGAGCTGTTTTTT.